The source of this TCR beta chain is a study of radiation and T cells in renal cell carcinoma. The wider study: Nephrectomy followed 15 Gy stereotactic body radiation by 4 weeks.

Study-wide findings and caveats: In blood, top tumor clones expanded by 2 weeks, shrinking by 4.

Time point: baseline pretreatment blood. Sample treatment: 15 Gy SBRT to primary tumor, nephrectomy 4 weeks later. Serial blood draws occurred at baseline and 2 and 4 weeks post-SBRT. The patient's renal cell carcinoma had clear cell pathology. About this clone: Its antigen is unknown.

Germline V gene lookup returns CDR1 SGHDT and CDR2 YYEEEE. There are 12 residues in the CDR3. With 2 bases removed from V and 10 bases from J, the gap between germline ends came to 10 bases. Only in-frame clones appear in the TCRdb table, and some are missing; sequencing was by immunoSEQ multiplex PCR. The sample has 130,000 or so clones, less than 90% seen once; the top ten hold roughly 23%. The sequence derives from a woman aged 45 to 65 with renal cell carcinoma. Sequenced here: blood, sampled from a patient whose treatment included radiotherapy and nephrectomy. The chain couples TRBV5-6 to TRBJ2-1; D perhaps matches TRBD1 (5 bases). The CDR3: CASSFGQSEQFF. CDR3 nucleotides: TGTGCCAGCAGCTTTGGACAATCAGAGCAGTTCTTC.